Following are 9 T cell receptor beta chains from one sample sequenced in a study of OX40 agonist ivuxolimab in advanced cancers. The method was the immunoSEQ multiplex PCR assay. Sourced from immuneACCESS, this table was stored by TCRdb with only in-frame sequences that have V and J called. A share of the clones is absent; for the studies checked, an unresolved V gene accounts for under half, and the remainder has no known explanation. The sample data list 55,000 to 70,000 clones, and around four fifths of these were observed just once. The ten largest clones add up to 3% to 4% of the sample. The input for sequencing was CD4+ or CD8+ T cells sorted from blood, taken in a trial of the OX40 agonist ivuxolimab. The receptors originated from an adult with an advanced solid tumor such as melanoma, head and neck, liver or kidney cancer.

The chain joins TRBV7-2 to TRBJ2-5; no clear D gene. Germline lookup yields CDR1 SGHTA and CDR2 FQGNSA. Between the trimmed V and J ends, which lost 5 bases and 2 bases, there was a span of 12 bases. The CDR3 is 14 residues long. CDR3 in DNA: TGTGCCAGCAGCCCAGTCATCCAGCAAGAGACCCAGTACTTC. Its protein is CASSPVIQQETQYF.

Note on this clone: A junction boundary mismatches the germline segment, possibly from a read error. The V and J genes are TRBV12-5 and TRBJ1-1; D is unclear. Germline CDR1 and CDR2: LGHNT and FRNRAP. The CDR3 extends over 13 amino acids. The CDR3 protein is CASGRDTTTGAFF. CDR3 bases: TGTGCTAGTGGGCGGGATACTACAACTGGAGCTTTCTTT.

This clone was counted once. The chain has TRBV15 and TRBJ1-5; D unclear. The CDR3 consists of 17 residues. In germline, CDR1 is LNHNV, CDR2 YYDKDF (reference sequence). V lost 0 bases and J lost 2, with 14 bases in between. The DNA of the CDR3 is TGTGCCACCAGCAGAGAAGCGGCAGCCTTTCGCAATCAGCCCCAGCATTTT. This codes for CATSREAAAFRNQPQHF.

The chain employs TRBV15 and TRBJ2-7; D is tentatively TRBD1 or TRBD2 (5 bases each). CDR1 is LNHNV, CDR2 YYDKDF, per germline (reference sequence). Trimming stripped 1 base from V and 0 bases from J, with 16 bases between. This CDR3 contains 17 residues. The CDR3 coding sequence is TGTGCCACCAGCAGAGGGCGGCGGGCAGGGAGCTCCTACGAGCAGTACTTC. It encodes CATSRGRRAGSSYEQYF. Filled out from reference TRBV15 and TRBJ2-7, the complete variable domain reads DAMVIQNPRYQVTQFGKPVTLSCSQTLNHNVMYWYQQKSSQAPKLLFHYYDKDFNNEADTPDNFQSRRPNTSFCFLDIRSPGLGDTAMYLCATSRGRRAGSSYEQYFGPGTRLTVT.

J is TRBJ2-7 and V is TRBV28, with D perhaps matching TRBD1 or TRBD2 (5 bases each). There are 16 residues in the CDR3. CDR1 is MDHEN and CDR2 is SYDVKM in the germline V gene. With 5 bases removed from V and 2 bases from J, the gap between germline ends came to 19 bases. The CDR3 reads CASSPIEGRSTYEQYF. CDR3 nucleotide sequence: TGTGCCAGCAGTCCTATCGAGGGACGGTCTACCTACGAGCAGTACTTC.

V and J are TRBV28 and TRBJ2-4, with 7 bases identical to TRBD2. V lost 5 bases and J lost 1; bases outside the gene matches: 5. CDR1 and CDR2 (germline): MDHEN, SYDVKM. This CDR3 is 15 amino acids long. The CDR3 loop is CASSEIGGAKNIQYF. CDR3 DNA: TGTGCCAGCAGTGAGATCGGGGGGGCCAAAAACATTCAGTACTTC.

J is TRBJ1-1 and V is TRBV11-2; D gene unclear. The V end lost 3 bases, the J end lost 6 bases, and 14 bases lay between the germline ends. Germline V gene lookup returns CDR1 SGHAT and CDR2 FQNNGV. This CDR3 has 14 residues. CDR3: CASSFNGVVPEAFF. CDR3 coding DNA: TGTGCCAGCAGCTTTAACGGGGTCGTGCCTGAAGCTTTCTTT.

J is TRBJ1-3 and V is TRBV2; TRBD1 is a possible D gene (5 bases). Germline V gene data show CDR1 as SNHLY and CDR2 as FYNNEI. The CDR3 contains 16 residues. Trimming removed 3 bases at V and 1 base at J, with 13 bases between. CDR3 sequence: CASSDRGPSSGNTIYF. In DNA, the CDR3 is TGTGCCAGCAGTGACCGGGGCCCCAGTTCTGGAAACACCATATATTTT.

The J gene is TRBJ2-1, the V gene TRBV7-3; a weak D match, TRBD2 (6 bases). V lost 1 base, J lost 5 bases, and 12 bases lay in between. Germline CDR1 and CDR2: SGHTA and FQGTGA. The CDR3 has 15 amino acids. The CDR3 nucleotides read TGTGCCAGCAGCTTAAGGAGGGCTCTCCACAATGAGCAGTTCTTC. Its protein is CASSLRRALHNEQFF. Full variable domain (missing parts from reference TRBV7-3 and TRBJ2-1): GAGVSQTPSNKVTEKGKYVELRCDPISGHTALYWYRQSLGQGPEFLIYFQGTGAADDSGLPNDRFFAVRPEGSVSTLKIQRTERGDSAVYLCASSLRRALHNEQFFGPGTRLTVL.